The rows below give T cell receptor beta chains drawn from one sample of a study of T cell changes during pregnancy in multiple sclerosis. This table comes from immunoSEQ multiplex PCR, and its TCRdb copy is limited to in-frame clones, with some not included. The sample consists of around 36,000 clones, 91% of them appearing once. The sequenced sample was CD8+ T cells from peripheral blood mononuclear cells, obtained before pregnancy. Receptor source: a female donor with multiple sclerosis, enrolled in a pregnancy study. Both conserved end residues are part of each CDR3. Each record gives: V gene, D gene, J gene, clone size, CDR3 DNA, CDR3 protein. A D gene is named only where the DNA matches it firmly. Clone size appears in some rows only: once, few, many, or a class for an expanded clone.

TRBV7-6	TRBD1	TRBJ1-1	.	TGTGCCAGCAGCGCCGGGACAGGAGATGGAGCTTTCTTT	CASSAGTGDGAFF
TRBV19	.	TRBJ1-1	.	TGTGCCAGTAGTTTGGGGGGACCGGCCACTGAAGCTTTCTTT	CASSLGGPATEAFF
TRBV4-1	.	TRBJ2-7	.	TGCGCCAGCAGCCAAGATCCGCTTCAGGGAAGCGAGCAGTACTTC	CASSQDPLQGSEQYF
TRBV6-1	.	TRBJ1-5	.	TGTGCCGGAGGAGGGCTTAGCAATCAGCCCCAGCATTTT	CAGGGLSNQPQHF
TRBV7-9	.	TRBJ2-7	once	TGTGCCAGCAGCCCCGGCGGCCCCTACGAGCAGTACTTC	CASSPGGPYEQYF
TRBV6-4	.	TRBJ2-2	.	TGTGCCAGCAGTGACTCGGTTAGCCGTAACACCGGGGAGCTGTTTTTT	CASSDSVSRNTGELFF
TRBV6-4	.	TRBJ2-2	once	TGTGCCAGCAGTGGAGGGGGTACCGGGGAGCTGTTTTTT	CASSGGGTGELFF
TRBV9	.	TRBJ2-5	.	TGTGCCAGCAGCCCCCCGTACCAAGAGACCCAGTACTTC	CASSPPYQETQYF
TRBV28	.	TRBJ1-4	.	TGTGCCAGCAGCCGGACTCCCGCAACTAATGAAAAACTGTTTTTT	CASSRTPATNEKLFF
TRBV5-4	TRBD1	TRBJ1-1	.	TGTGCCAGCAGCCCGGGACAGGGTGGGACTGAAGCTTTCTTT	CASSPGQGGTEAFF
TRBV5-8	TRBD1	TRBJ2-7	once	TGTGCCAGCAGCATCCGACAGGGGGTCCACGAGCAGTACTTC	CASSIRQGVHEQYF
TRBV5-8	.	TRBJ2-1	once	TGTGCCAGCAGCCCGACGGACAGCCACAATGAGCAGTTCTTC	CASSPTDSHNEQFF
TRBV27	.	TRBJ2-1	.	TGTGCCAGCAGTCACGCGGGAGAGCAGTTCTTC	CASSHAGEQFF
TRBV13	TRBD2	TRBJ2-3	.	TGTGCCAGCAGCTTTGGACTAGCGGGAGACGGTGTGACAGATACGCAGTATTTT	CASSFGLAGDGVTDTQYF
TRBV10-3	TRBD1	TRBJ1-1	.	TGTGCCATCAGCCACCCGGGACAGGGGGCTAACACTGAAGCTTTCTTT	CAISHPGQGANTEAFF
TRBV4-3	TRBD2	TRBJ2-3	.	TGCGCCAGCAGCCTCGGACTAGCGGGGTCCACAGATACGCAGTATTTT	CASSLGLAGSTDTQYF
TRBV4-1	TRBD1	TRBJ2-5	once	TGCGCCAGCAGCCTAGACAGGGGGAGACACCAAGAGACCCAGTACTTC	CASSLDRGRHQETQYF
TRBV19	.	TRBJ2-7	.	TGTGCCAGTAGTATAGGACAGTCCTACGAGCAGTACTTC	CASSIGQSYEQYF
TRBV5-4	.	TRBJ2-3	.	TGTGCCAGCACACTGAACGGTGGGTCGGAGAGCACAGATACGCAGTATTTT	CASTLNGGSESTDTQYF
TRBV27	.	TRBJ1-2	.	TGTGCCAGCAGTTTCGCTCCCCGGGATGGCTACACCTTC	CASSFAPRDGYTF
TRBV5-1	TRBD1	TRBJ2-7	once	TGCGCCAGCAGCTTGGGGACAGGGTTATTCTACGAGCAGTACTTC	CASSLGTGLFYEQYF
TRBV29-1	.	TRBJ2-7	.	TGCAGCGCATCGTGGGGGGGGCCCGCTTACGAGCAGTACTTC	CSASWGGPAYEQYF
TRBV5-4	.	TRBJ2-7	.	TGTGCCAGCAGCTTGGGAGTAGATTACGAGCAGTACTTC	CASSLGVDYEQYF
TRBV11-1	.	TRBJ2-5	.	TGTGCCAGCAGCTTAGAGCTAGATCATGAGACCCAGTACTTC	CASSLELDHETQYF
TRBV7-2	.	TRBJ2-7	.	TGTGCCAGCAGCGCACAGGTTTTCTACGAGCAGTACTTC	CASSAQVFYEQYF
TRBV10-3	TRBD1	TRBJ2-1	.	TGTGCCATCAGTTTTTCACAGGGGGCGAGCAATGAGCAGTTCTTC	CAISFSQGASNEQFF
TRBV11-2	.	TRBJ1-5	.	TGTGCCAGCAGCTTAGGGCCAGGGGGCAATCAGCCCCAGCATTTT	CASSLGPGGNQPQHF